Presented here are 14 T cell receptor beta chains from one specimen sequenced in a study of T cell responses to AZD1222 COVID-19 vaccine. TCRdb's table, derived via immunoSEQ multiplex PCR, lists solely in-frame clones and lacks some. Of 100,000 or so clones in the sample, about 89% are singletons; the top ten hold approximately 4.8%. Sample: peripheral blood, taken on day 0 of AZD1222 vaccination. The receptor set was obtained from an adult in good health.

This chain uses TRBV11-2 with TRBJ2-7, with D possibly being TRBD2 (5 bases). V was trimmed by 3 bases and J by 6 bases, leaving 15 bases between them. The germline CDR1 and CDR2 sequences are SGHAT and FQNNGV. This CDR3 spans 14 amino acids. CDR3 region: CASSFGVRIGEQYF. CDR3 DNA sequence: TGTGCCAGCAGCTTCGGGGTTAGGATCGGCGAGCAGTACTTC.

The chain employs TRBV3-1 (or the pseudogene TRBV3-2) and TRBJ1-2, with a possible D match to TRBD1 (5 bases). CDR1 is LGHDT, CDR2 YNNKEL, per germline (reference sequence). The CDR3 has 14 residues. Between the trimmed V and J ends, which lost 10 bases and 4 bases, there was a span of 19 bases. The CDR3 sequence: CATRGQESGYGYTF. As DNA, the CDR3 is TGTGCCACTCGGGGCCAAGAAAGTGGCTATGGCTACACCTTC.

V gene TRBV15 combines with J gene TRBJ2-7; TRBD1 aligns across 8 bases. There are 15 residues in the CDR3. With V trimmed by 1 base and J by 2 bases, 4 bases remained unmatched. Germline assignment: CDR1 LNHNV and CDR2 YYDKDF (reference sequence). The CDR3 DNA follows: TGTGCCACCAGCAGAGTCCCAGGGGGCCCCTACGAGCAGTACTTC. Translating it yields CATSRVPGGPYEQYF.

The chain is built from TRBV4-2 and TRBJ2-2, with TRBD1 identical over 7 bases. The germline V gene encodes CDR1 LGHNA and CDR2 YNFKEQ. The CDR3 covers 17 residues. J was trimmed by 4 bases and V by 4 bases; bases with no gene match: 12. The CDR3, as DNA: TGTGCCAGCAGCCTAAGGGGCGGACAGGACAGCACCGGGGAGCTGTTTTTT. It codes for CASSLRGGQDSTGELFF.

The CDR3 DNA sequence: TGCGCCAGCAGACTGACAGGTGGCTATGGCTACACCTTC. This gives the protein CASRLTGGYGYTF. This chain uses TRBV5-1 with TRBJ1-2; TRBD1 is a possible D gene (6 bases). Germline V gene sequence: CDR1 SGHRS, CDR2 YFSETQ. Trimming took 5 bases from V and 4 from J, leaving 12 bases between them. The CDR3 loop spans 13 amino acids.

The chain employs TRBV15 and TRBJ1-3; D is uncertain. Trimming shortened V by 0 bases and J by 0 bases, and 6 bases separated the two germline ends. This CDR3 comprises 15 residues. Germline-derived CDR1 and CDR2 are LNHNV and YYDKDF (reference sequence). DNA of the CDR3: TGTGCCACCAGCAGAGATATGATCTCTGGAAACACCATATATTTT. Translated, it gives CATSRDMISGNTIYF. Together with reference TRBV15 and TRBJ1-3, the CDR3 gives the full variable domain: DAMVIQNPRYQVTQFGKPVTLSCSQTLNHNVMYWYQQKSSQAPKLLFHYYDKDFNNEADTPDNFQSRRPNTSFCFLDIRSPGLGDTAMYLCATSRDMISGNTIYFGEGSWLTVV.

The CDR3, as DNA: TGTGCCAGCAGCCAAGCCCTACAGGGGGCGGGGGGTACGCAGTATTTT. Protein product: CASSQALQGAGGTQYF. The chain links TRBV3-1 (or the pseudogene TRBV3-2) to TRBJ2-3; TRBD1 is a possible D gene (9 bases). The CDR3 totals 16 residues. CDR1 and CDR2 from the germline V gene are LGHDT and YNNKEL (reference sequence). V shed 1 base and J shed 8 bases, with 19 bases lying between them.

The rearrangement links TRBV11-3 to TRBJ2-3; D unclear. Germline CDR1 SGHNT, CDR2 YENEEA. This CDR3 has 17 residues. V dropped 5 bases and J dropped 0 bases, with 18 bases sitting between them. CDR3 DNA sequence: TGTGCCAGCAGCCCCGGTAGGGCCCTAGGGAGCACAGATACGCAGTATTTT. Translating gives CASSPGRALGSTDTQYF.

The chain employs TRBV4-3 and TRBJ2-1; TRBD2 aligns across 12 bases. From germline, CDR1 is LGHNA and CDR2 YSLEER. The CDR3 is 16 amino acids. Trimming removed 1 base from V and 7 bases from J; junction bases left unmatched: 5. The CDR3 loop reads CASSQGLAGAKNEQFF. The CDR3 nucleotides read TGCGCCAGCAGCCAAGGACTAGCGGGGGCCAAGAATGAGCAGTTCTTC.

The rearrangement uses TRBV9 and TRBJ1-6; tentatively, D is TRBD1 (5 bases). In germline, CDR1 is SGDLS, CDR2 YYNGEE. Between the trimmed V and J ends, which lost 3 bases and 6 bases, there was a span of 13 bases. The CDR3 covers 15 residues. The CDR3 reads CASSATGRGNSPLHF. The DNA of the CDR3 is TGTGCCAGCAGCGCCACGGGACGAGGTAATTCACCCCTCCACTTT.

The chain combines TRBV4-2 with TRBJ2-7, with 7 bases aligning to TRBD1. V shed 0 bases, J shed 4 bases, and the junction held 6 bases outside the gene matches. This CDR3 is built from 15 residues. Germline CDR1 is LGHNA and CDR2 is YNFKEQ. The CDR3 reads CASSQERGQNYEQYF. The CDR3 bases are TGTGCCAGCAGCCAAGAGAGGGGACAGAATTACGAGCAGTACTTC.

The chain combines TRBV4-2 with TRBJ2-3, with TRBD2 matching 13 bases. The length of the CDR3 is 19 residues. V trimming: 0 bases; J trimming: 2 bases; junction bases outside the gene matches: 8. CDR1 is LGHNA and CDR2 is YNFKEQ in the germline V gene. The DNA of the CDR3 is TGTGCCAGCAGCCAAGATCAACTAGCGGGGGGGACCCACACAGATACGCAGTATTTT. This sequence encodes CASSQDQLAGGTHTDTQYF.

This chain uses TRBV5-4 with TRBJ2-2; 8 bases align to TRBD2. The CDR3 covers 15 residues. J was trimmed by 4 bases and V by 2 bases; bases with no gene match: 4. Germline V gene data show CDR1 as SGHNT and CDR2 as YYREEE (reference sequence). The CDR3 is CASSFPSGSTGELFF. The CDR3 DNA sequence: TGTGCCAGCAGCTTCCCTAGCGGGTCCACCGGGGAGCTGTTTTTT.

In this sample, this clone turned up once. V is TRBV5-5 and J is TRBJ1-6, with no clear D. The CDR3 is 15 residues long. V was shortened by 2 bases and J by 9 bases, with 15 bases between the two germline ends. From germline, CDR1 is SGHKS and CDR2 YYEKEE (reference sequence). This CDR3 reads CASSLVGTWGSPLHF. As DNA, the CDR3 is TGTGCCAGCAGCTTAGTCGGAACCTGGGGTTCACCCCTCCACTTT.